This T cell receptor (beta chain) came from a study of early T cells in non-severe SARS-CoV-2 infection. Overall study: Whole-blood bulk RNA, unsorted, was sequenced, and chains were unpaired.

Study-level results: There was a bias toward anti-spike CD8 responses in VDJdb matching, which missed private and CD4 specificities.

As part of library construction, unique molecular identifiers were attached to individual cDNA molecules. TCRdb reprocessed the 5' RACE reads via MiXCR and lists one record per CDR3 protein. The repertoire holds approximately 70,000 distinct CDR3 sequences, with 12% as singletons. The CDR3 is made up of 13 amino acids. Trimming removed 1 base from V and 7 bases from J, with 8 bases in between. CDR1 is SGHAT and CDR2 is FQDESV in the germline V gene (reference sequence). This clonotype has ten or more counts. Its antigen is currently unknown. The V and J genes are TRBV11-1 and TRBJ2-1; TRBD1 is a possible D gene (6 bases). The specimen sequenced was whole blood. This clonotype was obtained from an adult who was a healthcare worker with PCR-confirmed SARS-CoV-2 infection or an uninfected control (not recorded which). The CDR3: CASSLGGPNEQFF. Here the CDR3 DNA reads TGTGCCAGCAGCTTAGGGGGGCCGAATGAGCAGTTCTTC.